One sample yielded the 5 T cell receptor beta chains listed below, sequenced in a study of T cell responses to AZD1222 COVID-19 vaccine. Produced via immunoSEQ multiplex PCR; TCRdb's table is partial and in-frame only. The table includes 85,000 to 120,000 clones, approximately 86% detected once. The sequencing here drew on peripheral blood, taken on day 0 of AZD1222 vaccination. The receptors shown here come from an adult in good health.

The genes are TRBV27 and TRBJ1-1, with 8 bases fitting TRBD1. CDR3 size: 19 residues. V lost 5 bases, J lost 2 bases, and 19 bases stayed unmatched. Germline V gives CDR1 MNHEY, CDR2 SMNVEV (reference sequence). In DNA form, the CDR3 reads TGTGCCAGCAGTCCAGACCTCCGGGACAGGTATTCCCGAAACACTGAAGCTTTCTTT. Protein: CASSPDLRDRYSRNTEAFF.

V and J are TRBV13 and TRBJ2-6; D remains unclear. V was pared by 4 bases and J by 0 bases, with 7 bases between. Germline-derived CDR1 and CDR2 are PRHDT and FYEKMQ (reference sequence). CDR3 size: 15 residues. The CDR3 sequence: CASSSSDSGANVLTF. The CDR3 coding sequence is TGTGCCAGCAGCTCCAGTGACTCTGGGGCCAACGTCCTGACTTTC. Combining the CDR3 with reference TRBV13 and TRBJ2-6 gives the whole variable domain AAGVIQSPRHLIKEKRETATLKCYPIPRHDTVYWYQQGPGQDPQFLISFYEKMQSDKGSIPDRFSAQQFSDYHSELNMSSLELGDSALYFCASSSSDSGANVLTFGAGSRLTVL.

Written as DNA, the CDR3 is TGCAGCGTTATGGACAGAAGCAATCAGCCCCAGCATTTT. Its protein product is CSVMDRSNQPQHF. The J gene is TRBJ1-5, the V gene TRBV29-1; maybe TRBD1 (6 bases). V was shortened by 5 bases and J by 1 base, with 9 bases between the two germline ends. This CDR3 has 13 residues. Germline CDR1 SQVTM, CDR2 ANQGSEA.

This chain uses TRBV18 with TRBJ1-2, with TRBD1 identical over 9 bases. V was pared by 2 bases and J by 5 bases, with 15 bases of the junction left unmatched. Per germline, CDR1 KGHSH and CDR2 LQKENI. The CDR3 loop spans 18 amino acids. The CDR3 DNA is TGTGCCAGCTCACCATTGGGGTCGTTTTGGACAGGGGAGTATGGCTACACCTTC. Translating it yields CASSPLGSFWTGEYGYTF.

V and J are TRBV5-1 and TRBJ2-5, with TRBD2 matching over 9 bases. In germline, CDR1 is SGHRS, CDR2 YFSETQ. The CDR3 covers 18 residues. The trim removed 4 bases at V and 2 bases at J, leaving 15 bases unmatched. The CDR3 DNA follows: TGCGCCAGCAGCACTCCCTCTAGGGGACTAGCTCCTCAAGAGACCCAGTACTTC. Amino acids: CASSTPSRGLAPQETQYF.